Ten or more counts support the clone carrying this T cell receptor beta chain. The antigen remains unidentified. The CDR3 regions of TCR beta were amplified from RNA transcripts. HTBI primers were used for first-round RT-PCR of the TCR CDR3. TCRdb itself ran the multiplex PCR reads through MiXCR, one entry per CDR3 protein. The table shows more than 450,000 distinct CDR3 sequences, with 15% to 20% occurring only once. This entry belongs to a study of T cells in Graves' hyperthyroidism and ophthalmopathy. Ophthalmopathy patients all had a Clinical Activity Score of at least 3, a NOSPECS grade of at least 4 and disease under 3 months old. Patients having uncontrolled infection, another autoimmune disease, pregnancy or lactation were not included. It was around 11 ml of fresh peripheral blood that supplied the PBMCs. This CDR3 contains 15 residues. In germline, CDR1 is MNHEY, CDR2 SMNVEV (reference sequence). Trimming left V 4 bases short and J 7 bases short, with 20 bases between.

The study, taken as a whole, reports: A model using 13 V-J features told ophthalmopathy apart from stable hyperthyroidism.

This chain links TRBV27 with TRBJ2-7; a possible D gene is TRBD2 (5 bases). The clonotype comes from a man aged 40-55 years with Graves' ophthalmopathy. Sequencing was carried out using blood. The CDR3 loop is CASSYLASTYREQYF. Here the CDR3 DNA reads TGTGCCAGCAGTTACCTGGCTAGCACGTATCGGGAGCAGTACTTC.